This T cell receptor (beta chain) was identified during a study of T cells in localized non-small cell lung cancer. Study results and limitations: It was uninvolved adjacent lung that showed the highest T cell clonality, exceeding tumor. Greater blood T cell density accompanied longer overall survival. When the top 100 tumor clones were examined, a median approximately 54 of them also appeared in the adjacent lung, which was paired and uninvolved.

Only in-frame clones appear in the TCRdb table, and some are missing; sequencing was by immunoSEQ multiplex PCR. The sample carries 800 to 1,000 clones, under 30% recorded once. As regards this clone: Its antigen is not identified.

This clonotype was sampled from a man aged 40 to 75 with stage II lung adenocarcinoma. Here the sequenced sample was normal lung tissue next to the tumor, taken before any cancer treatment.

Written as DNA, the CDR3 is TGTGCCAGCAGTTCCCCCGGGAGAGAGGGGAGGCGGCTAGCGGGAGTATACGAGCAGTACTTC. The encoded protein is CASSSPGREGRRLAGVYEQYF. The J gene is TRBJ2-7, the V gene TRBV6-8; TRBD2 aligns across 10 bases. CDR1 is MNHGY and CDR2 is SAAAGT in the germline V gene. V trimming: 4 bases; J trimming: 4 bases; junction bases outside the gene matches: 25. The CDR3 runs to 21 residues.